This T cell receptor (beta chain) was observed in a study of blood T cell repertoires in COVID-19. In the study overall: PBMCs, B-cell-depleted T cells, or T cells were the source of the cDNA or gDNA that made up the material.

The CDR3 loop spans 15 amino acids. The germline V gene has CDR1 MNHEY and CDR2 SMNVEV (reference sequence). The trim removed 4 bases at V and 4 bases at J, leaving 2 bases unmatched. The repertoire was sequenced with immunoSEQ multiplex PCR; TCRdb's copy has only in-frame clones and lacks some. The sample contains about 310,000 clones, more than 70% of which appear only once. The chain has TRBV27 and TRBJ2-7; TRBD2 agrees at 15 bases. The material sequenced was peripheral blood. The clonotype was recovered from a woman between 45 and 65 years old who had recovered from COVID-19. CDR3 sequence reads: CASSSGTSGRYEQYF. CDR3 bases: TGTGCCAGCAGTTCCGGGACTAGCGGGAGGTACGAGCAGTACTTC.